This is a list of T cell receptor beta chains from one sample in a study of T cells in Graves' hyperthyroidism and ophthalmopathy. TCRdb reprocessed the multiplex PCR reads with MiXCR, giving one entry per CDR3 protein. The data contain about 260,000 distinct CDR3 sequences, over 20% of them seen just once; the ten biggest clones take up around 65%. The sequenced sample was blood. These TCRs come from a young man with Graves' ophthalmopathy. Each CDR3 is given with its conserved first and last residue. D genes are given only for firm matches. Some rows have no size entry. The others give once, few or many, or a class for an expanded clone.

v_call: TRBV15
clone_size: many
d_call: -
j_call: TRBJ2-3
cdr3_nt: TGTGCCACCAGCAGACAGGGATCAAGCACAGATACGCAGTATTTT
cdr3_aa: CATSRQGSSTDTQYF

v_call: TRBV11-3
clone_size: many
d_call: -
j_call: TRBJ2-5
cdr3_nt: TGTGCCAGCAGCCCTCCCCCCGAGGGGGAGACCCAGTACTTC
cdr3_aa: CASSPPPEGETQYF

v_call: TRBV18
clone_size: many
d_call: -
j_call: TRBJ2-7
cdr3_nt: TGTGCCAGCTCACCAATTTTGGGGGGATACTACGAGCAGTACTTC
cdr3_aa: CASSPILGGYYEQYF

v_call: TRBV28
clone_size: few
d_call: -
j_call: TRBJ1-4
cdr3_nt: TGTGCCAGCAGACCTGAGGGGCGAGTAGGGGAAAAACTGTTTTTT
cdr3_aa: CASRPEGRVGEKLFF

v_call: TRBV29-1
clone_size: -
d_call: -
j_call: TRBJ1-3
cdr3_nt: TGCAGCGTGTCCGGGACACCTGGAAACACCATATATTTT
cdr3_aa: CSVSGTPGNTIYF

v_call: TRBV28
clone_size: few
d_call: TRBD2
j_call: TRBJ2-5
cdr3_nt: TGTGCCAGCAGAACTAGCGGGGACCAAGAGACCCAGTACTTC
cdr3_aa: CASRTSGDQETQYF

v_call: TRBV11-3
clone_size: -
d_call: TRBD2
j_call: TRBJ2-7
cdr3_nt: TGTGCCAGCCGCGGCGGGAGTCACGAGCAGTACTTC
cdr3_aa: CASRGGSHEQYF

v_call: TRBV9
clone_size: -
d_call: -
j_call: TRBJ1-2
cdr3_nt: TGTGCCAGCAGCGTAGCCCCGGGGGCTGGGGGCTACACCTTC
cdr3_aa: CASSVAPGAGGYTF

v_call: TRBV20-1
clone_size: few
d_call: -
j_call: TRBJ2-1
cdr3_nt: TGCAGTGCTAGCCATAGGGTTGAGCAGTTCTTC
cdr3_aa: CSASHRVEQFF

v_call: TRBV28
clone_size: -
d_call: -
j_call: TRBJ2-1
cdr3_nt: TGTGCCAGCACTGGTGGGGGGGCCCGACCATCCTACAATGAGCAGTTCTTC
cdr3_aa: CASTGGGARPSYNEQFF

v_call: TRBV19
clone_size: few
d_call: -
j_call: TRBJ1-5
cdr3_nt: TGTGCCAGTACCGGGCGTGGAAGCCAATTTGAGCCCCAGCATTTT
cdr3_aa: CASTGRGSQFEPQHF

v_call: TRBV9
clone_size: few
d_call: TRBD2
j_call: TRBJ2-5
cdr3_nt: TGTGCCAGCAGCGTATTTGCTAGCGGGAGGGCGGAGACCCAGTACTTC
cdr3_aa: CASSVFASGRAETQYF

v_call: TRBV28
clone_size: many
d_call: -
j_call: TRBJ1-5
cdr3_nt: TGTGCCAGCAGTTTATTGTCCGGGTCCCTCAATCAGCCCCAGCATTTT
cdr3_aa: CASSLLSGSLNQPQHF

v_call: TRBV2
clone_size: few
d_call: TRBD2
j_call: TRBJ2-3
cdr3_nt: TGTGCCAGCAGTCTTACTTCAGGACTAGCGGGAGCTAAGGATACGCAGTATTTT
cdr3_aa: CASSLTSGLAGAKDTQYF

v_call: TRBV5-1
clone_size: many
d_call: -
j_call: TRBJ1-1
cdr3_nt: TGCGCCAGCAGCTTGTTACCGGCAGGGGCATCCGCTGAAGCTTTCTTT
cdr3_aa: CASSLLPAGASAEAFF

v_call: TRBV10-3
clone_size: -
d_call: -
j_call: TRBJ2-7
cdr3_nt: TGTGCCATCAGGCCGGGTAGCGGATTTTACGAGCAGTACTTC
cdr3_aa: CAIRPGSGFYEQYF

v_call: TRBV2
clone_size: many
d_call: -
j_call: TRBJ2-5
cdr3_nt: TGTGCCAGCAGTGAACAGGGGGGGTCCCAAGAGACCCAGTACTTC
cdr3_aa: CASSEQGGSQETQYF

v_call: TRBV6-1
clone_size: -
d_call: -
j_call: TRBJ1-3
cdr3_nt: TGTGCCAGCAGTGAAGGGGTCAGGGGCTCTGGAAACACCATATATTTT
cdr3_aa: CASSEGVRGSGNTIYF

v_call: TRBV9
clone_size: many
d_call: TRBD2
j_call: TRBJ2-3
cdr3_nt: TGTGCCAGCAGCCTCCAGGGAGGGGATACGCAGTATTTT
cdr3_aa: CASSLQGGDTQYF

v_call: TRBV7-9
clone_size: -
d_call: -
j_call: TRBJ1-3
cdr3_nt: TGTGCCAGCACCACGGGCGGCAGAGGAAACACCATATATTTT
cdr3_aa: CASTTGGRGNTIYF

v_call: TRBV11-2
clone_size: few
d_call: TRBD2
j_call: TRBJ2-7
cdr3_nt: TGTGCCAGCAGCTTAGTATCTAGCGGGAGTAGGTCCTACGAGCAGTACTTC
cdr3_aa: CASSLVSSGSRSYEQYF

v_call: TRBV15
clone_size: few
d_call: -
j_call: TRBJ2-1
cdr3_nt: TGTGCCACCAGCAGAGATACGACAGACAATGAGCAGTTCTTC
cdr3_aa: CATSRDTTDNEQFF

v_call: TRBV12-3/TRBV12-4
clone_size: many
d_call: TRBD2
j_call: TRBJ2-3
cdr3_nt: TGTGCCAGCAGCCACCTCGGGAGGGCCGAAGGAACGCAGTATTTT
cdr3_aa: CASSHLGRAEGTQYF

v_call: TRBV3-1
clone_size: -
d_call: -
j_call: TRBJ2-3
cdr3_nt: TGTGCCAGCAGCCAGGGACTTCAACTCACAGATACGCAGTATTTT
cdr3_aa: CASSQGLQLTDTQYF

v_call: TRBV18
clone_size: many
d_call: TRBD1
j_call: TRBJ2-2
cdr3_nt: TGTGCCAGCTCAGCCGACAGGGTCGGCGGACCCGGGGAGCTGTTTTTT
cdr3_aa: CASSADRVGGPGELFF

v_call: TRBV2
clone_size: -
d_call: -
j_call: TRBJ2-1
cdr3_nt: TGTGCCAGCAGTGAACAGCGGAGGTCCTGCAATGAGCAGTTCTTC
cdr3_aa: CASSEQRRSCNEQFF